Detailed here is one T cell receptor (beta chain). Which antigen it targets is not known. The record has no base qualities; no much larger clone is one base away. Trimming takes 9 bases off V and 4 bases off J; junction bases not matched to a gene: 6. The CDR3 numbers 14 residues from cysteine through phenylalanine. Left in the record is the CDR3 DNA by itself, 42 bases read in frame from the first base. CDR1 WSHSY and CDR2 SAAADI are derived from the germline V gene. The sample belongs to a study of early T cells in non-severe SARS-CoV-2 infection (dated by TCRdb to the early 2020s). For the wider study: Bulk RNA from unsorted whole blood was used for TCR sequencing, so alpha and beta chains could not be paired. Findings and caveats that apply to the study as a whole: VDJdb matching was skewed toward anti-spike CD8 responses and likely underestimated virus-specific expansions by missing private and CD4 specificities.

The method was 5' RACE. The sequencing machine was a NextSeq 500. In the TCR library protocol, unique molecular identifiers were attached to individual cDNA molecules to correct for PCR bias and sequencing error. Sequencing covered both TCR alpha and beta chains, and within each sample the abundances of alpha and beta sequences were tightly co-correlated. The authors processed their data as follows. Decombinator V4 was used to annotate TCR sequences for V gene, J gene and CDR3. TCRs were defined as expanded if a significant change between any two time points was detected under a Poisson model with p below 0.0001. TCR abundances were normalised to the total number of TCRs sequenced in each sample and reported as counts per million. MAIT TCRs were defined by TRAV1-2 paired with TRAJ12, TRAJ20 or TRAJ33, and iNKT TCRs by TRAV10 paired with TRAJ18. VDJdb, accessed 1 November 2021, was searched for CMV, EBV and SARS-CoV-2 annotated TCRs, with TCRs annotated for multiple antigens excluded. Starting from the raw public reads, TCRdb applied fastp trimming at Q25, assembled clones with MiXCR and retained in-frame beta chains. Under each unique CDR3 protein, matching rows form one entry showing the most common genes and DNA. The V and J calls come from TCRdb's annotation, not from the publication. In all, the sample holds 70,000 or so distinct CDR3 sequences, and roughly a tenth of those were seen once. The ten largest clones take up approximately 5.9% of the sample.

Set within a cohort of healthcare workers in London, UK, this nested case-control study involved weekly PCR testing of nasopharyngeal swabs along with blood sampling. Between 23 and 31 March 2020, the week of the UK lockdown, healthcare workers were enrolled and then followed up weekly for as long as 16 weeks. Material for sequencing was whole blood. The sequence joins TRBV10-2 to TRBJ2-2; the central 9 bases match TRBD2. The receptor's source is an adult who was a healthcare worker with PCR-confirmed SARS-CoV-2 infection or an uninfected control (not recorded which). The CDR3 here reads CASSLAGRTGELFF. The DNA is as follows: TGCGCCAGTAGCCTAGCGGGACGCACCGGGGAGCTGTTTTTT.